Listed below are T cell receptor beta chains from one sample, sequenced in a study of cytomegalovirus exposure and HLA in healthy donors. Method: immunoSEQ multiplex PCR; TCRdb's copy keeps in-frame clones and lacks some. The sample lists around 210,000 clones, roughly 84% seen once, with 1.5% to 2% in the top ten. Sequencing input: PBMCs. These receptors were collected from a man over 45 in good health and CMV-seronegative. Both conserved end residues are part of each CDR3. The D gene is left open where the match is weak. For some rows the clone size is stated as once, few or many, or as a class when expanded; others skip it.

clone_size: NA; v_call: TRBV9; d_call: TRBD2; j_call: TRBJ2-2; cdr3_aa: CASSVSGTSGRAGELFF; cdr3_nt: TGTGCCAGCAGCGTATCCGGGACTAGCGGGAGGGCCGGGGAGCTGTTTTTT
clone_size: NA; v_call: TRBV15; d_call: TRBD1; j_call: TRBJ2-5; cdr3_aa: CATSREITQGAREQYF; cdr3_nt: TGTGCCACCAGCAGAGAGATAACGCAGGGGGCTAGGGAGCAGTACTTC
clone_size: NA; v_call: TRBV2; d_call: NA; j_call: TRBJ1-1; cdr3_aa: CASTPPGMNTEAFF; cdr3_nt: TGTGCCAGCACCCCGCCGGGAATGAACACTGAAGCTTTCTTT
clone_size: NA; v_call: TRBV5-1; d_call: TRBD1; j_call: TRBJ2-5; cdr3_aa: CASSSGQGRETQYF; cdr3_nt: TGCGCCAGCAGCTCCGGACAGGGTAGGGAGACCCAGTACTTC
clone_size: NA; v_call: TRBV5-4; d_call: TRBD1; j_call: TRBJ1-1; cdr3_aa: CASSSAGQGRRGTEAFF; cdr3_nt: TGTGCCAGCAGCTCCGCGGGACAGGGGCGAAGGGGCACTGAAGCTTTCTTT
clone_size: NA; v_call: TRBV7-9; d_call: NA; j_call: TRBJ1-1; cdr3_aa: CASSFGGAMNTEAFF; cdr3_nt: TGTGCCAGCAGCTTTGGGGGGGCGATGAACACTGAAGCTTTCTTT
clone_size: NA; v_call: TRBV19; d_call: NA; j_call: TRBJ2-1; cdr3_aa: CASSIGVRGRNEQFF; cdr3_nt: TGTGCCAGTAGTATTGGTGTAAGAGGGCGCAATGAGCAGTTCTTC
clone_size: NA; v_call: TRBV6-5; d_call: TRBD1; j_call: TRBJ2-7; cdr3_aa: CASSYDATGFYEQYF; cdr3_nt: TGTGCCAGCAGTTACGACGCGACAGGGTTCTACGAGCAGTACTTC
clone_size: NA; v_call: TRBV7-9; d_call: TRBD2; j_call: TRBJ2-3; cdr3_aa: CASSLSAGGIDTQYF; cdr3_nt: TGTGCCAGCAGCTTATCCGCGGGAGGGATAGATACGCAGTATTTT
clone_size: NA; v_call: TRBV5-1; d_call: TRBD1; j_call: TRBJ2-1; cdr3_aa: CASSLGGQGDEQFF; cdr3_nt: TGCGCCAGCAGCTTGGGGGGACAGGGGGATGAGCAGTTCTTC
clone_size: NA; v_call: TRBV4-1; d_call: NA; j_call: TRBJ1-1; cdr3_aa: CASSHSEGGNTEAFF; cdr3_nt: TGCGCCAGCAGCCATTCCGAGGGAGGGAACACTGAAGCTTTCTTT
clone_size: NA; v_call: TRBV2; d_call: TRBD2; j_call: TRBJ2-7; cdr3_aa: CASSEAMTSRDEQYF; cdr3_nt: TGTGCCAGCAGTGAAGCGATGACTAGCCGAGACGAGCAGTACTTC
clone_size: NA; v_call: TRBV7-2; d_call: TRBD2; j_call: TRBJ2-3; cdr3_aa: CASSGGLATDTQYF; cdr3_nt: TGTGCCAGCAGCGGGGGACTAGCAACAGATACGCAGTATTTT
clone_size: few; v_call: TRBV6-5; d_call: NA; j_call: TRBJ1-2; cdr3_aa: CASSLQQVAGGYTF; cdr3_nt: TGTGCCAGCAGTCTCCAACAGGTTGCTGGGGGCTACACCTTC
clone_size: NA; v_call: TRBV28; d_call: TRBD1; j_call: TRBJ2-7; cdr3_aa: CASSLTGGSPYEQYF; cdr3_nt: TGTGCCAGCAGTTTAACAGGGGGCTCACCGTACGAGCAGTACTTC
clone_size: NA; v_call: TRBV19; d_call: TRBD1; j_call: TRBJ1-4; cdr3_aa: CASSSAVTGGEKLFF; cdr3_nt: TGTGCCAGTAGTAGTGCGGTGACAGGGGGAGAAAAACTGTTTTTT
clone_size: NA; v_call: TRBV7-7; d_call: NA; j_call: TRBJ2-2; cdr3_aa: CASSIRTTGELFF; cdr3_nt: TGTGCTAGCAGCATCCGGACTACCGGGGAGCTGTTTTTT
clone_size: NA; v_call: TRBV5-1; d_call: TRBD1; j_call: TRBJ2-2; cdr3_aa: CASCLQGANTGELFF; cdr3_nt: TGCGCCAGCTGTCTTCAGGGGGCGAACACCGGGGAGCTGTTTTTT
clone_size: NA; v_call: TRBV29-1; d_call: TRBD1; j_call: TRBJ1-6; cdr3_aa: CSVGTGAESPLHF; cdr3_nt: TGCAGCGTCGGGACAGGGGCGGAATCACCCCTCCACTTT
clone_size: NA; v_call: TRBV4-1; d_call: TRBD1; j_call: TRBJ2-1; cdr3_aa: CASSRGQGYDEQFF; cdr3_nt: TGCGCCAGCAGCCGCGGACAGGGGTACGATGAGCAGTTCTTC
clone_size: NA; v_call: TRBV9; d_call: TRBD1; j_call: TRBJ2-1; cdr3_aa: CASSARPQGAAVNEQFF; cdr3_nt: TGTGCCAGCAGCGCGAGGCCTCAGGGGGCAGCGGTCAATGAGCAGTTCTTC
clone_size: NA; v_call: TRBV19; d_call: TRBD1; j_call: TRBJ2-7; cdr3_aa: CASSVTGTGSYEQYF; cdr3_nt: TGTGCCAGTAGTGTTACCGGGACAGGGAGCTACGAGCAGTACTTC
clone_size: NA; v_call: TRBV27; d_call: NA; j_call: TRBJ2-7; cdr3_aa: CASGDLAPYEQYF; cdr3_nt: TGTGCCAGCGGGGACTTAGCGCCCTACGAGCAGTACTTC
clone_size: NA; v_call: TRBV5-1; d_call: NA; j_call: TRBJ2-5; cdr3_aa: CASSLSPMETQYF; cdr3_nt: TGCGCCAGCAGCTTGTCCCCCATGGAGACCCAGTACTTC
clone_size: few; v_call: TRBV4-1; d_call: TRBD1; j_call: TRBJ1-1; cdr3_aa: CASSQVTGFTEAFF; cdr3_nt: TGCGCCAGCAGCCAGGTGACAGGGTTCACTGAAGCTTTCTTT
clone_size: NA; v_call: TRBV15; d_call: NA; j_call: TRBJ1-2; cdr3_aa: CATSREQENYGYTF; cdr3_nt: TGTGCCACCAGCAGAGAACAGGAGAACTATGGCTACACCTTC
clone_size: NA; v_call: TRBV7-3; d_call: NA; j_call: TRBJ1-1; cdr3_aa: CASSLTNIRGNTEAFF; cdr3_nt: TGTGCCAGCAGCTTAACGAATATCAGGGGGAACACTGAAGCTTTCTTT
clone_size: NA; v_call: TRBV19; d_call: TRBD2; j_call: TRBJ2-7; cdr3_aa: CASSARTSGTYEQYF; cdr3_nt: TGTGCCAGTAGTGCCAGGACTAGCGGGACCTACGAGCAGTACTTC
clone_size: NA; v_call: TRBV6-5; d_call: TRBD1; j_call: TRBJ2-2; cdr3_aa: CASSPDRRYTGELFF; cdr3_nt: TGTGCCAGCAGTCCGGACAGGCGTTACACCGGGGAGCTGTTTTTT
clone_size: NA; v_call: TRBV2; d_call: NA; j_call: TRBJ1-2; cdr3_aa: CASSESGSNYGYTF; cdr3_nt: TGTGCCAGCAGTGAAAGCGGTTCTAACTATGGCTACACCTTC
clone_size: NA; v_call: TRBV4-1; d_call: NA; j_call: TRBJ2-5; cdr3_aa: CASSQGRETQYF; cdr3_nt: TGCGCCAGCAGCCAGGGGAGAGAGACCCAGTACTTC